The source of this T cell receptor beta chain is a study of shared clonotypes between healthy human individuals. Study information: Three plates each covered CD4 naive and memory; CD8 naive two, CD8 memory one. Study observations and caveats: For naive CD4 cells, 4.5% to 6.5% of clonotypes were shared across a handful of donors.

As for this clone: The antigen is unknown.

Adult Caucasians living in Nashville, Tennessee made up all of the donors. It was into CD45RA+ naive and CD45RA-negative memory subsets that the CD4+ cells were split. This table comes from immunoSEQ multiplex PCR, and its TCRdb copy is limited to in-frame clones, with some not included. The sample holds about 1.5 million clones; nearly 99% are singletons and the top ten take roughly 0.4%. Germline V lookup: CDR1 DFQATT, CDR2 SNEGSKA (reference sequence). V lost 7 bases to trimming and J lost 4 bases, with 8 bases between them. CDR3 length equals 11 residues. The origin of this receptor is a man younger than 40 in good health. What was sequenced was naive CD4+ T cells sorted from blood. As to subset: CD45RA+ positively selected. This chain connects TRBV20-1 to TRBJ2-1, with D unresolved. The CDR3 is CSGQAYNEQFF. The CDR3 region has the DNA TGCAGTGGCCAAGCGTACAATGAGCAGTTCTTC.